This T cell receptor (beta chain) derives from a study of T cell repertoires in cytomegalovirus infection. About the study: The authors used CMV epitopes that were HLA-C-restricted (recently identified) and HLA-B-restricted (well studied). Public TCR beta signature analysis indicated the presence of both CMV infection and matching HLA type.

MiXCR was run by TCRdb on the reads, yielding one entry per CDR3 protein. The sample has 40,000 to 60,000 distinct CDR3 sequences; roughly 22% are singletons. Many counts were recorded for this clonotype. Its antigen is currently unknown. Study outcomes and limitations: Ex vivo, HLA-C-restricted CMV-specific TCR beta clonotypes prevailed over the rest of the response.

The V gene lost 4 bases and the J gene lost 1 base, with 7 bases spanning the gap. The CDR3 extends over 14 amino acids. Germline CDR1 SGHDN, CDR2 FVKESK. Material: CD8+ T cells from cultured PBMCs, obtained from culture after CMV antigen stimulation. The chain couples TRBV14 to TRBJ2-2; the D is unclear. The source is a human donor in good health (CMV status not recorded). Some clones in this sample may be carry-over from other donors' samples. The CDR3 bases are TGTGCCAGCAGCCGACTTGGGAACACCGGGGAGCTGTTTTTT. This translates into CASSRLGNTGELFF. Variable domain in full (rest from reference TRBV14 and TRBJ2-2): EAGVTQFPSHSVIEKGQTVTLRCDPISGHDNLYWYRRVMGKEIKFLLHFVKESKQDESGMPNNRFLAERTGGTYSTLKVQPAELEDSGVYFCASSRLGNTGELFFGEGSRLTVL.